This entry is about one T cell receptor (beta chain). The antigen remains undetermined. The data belong to a study of follicular helper T cells after annual influenza vaccination. The V gene end was trimmed by 2 bases and the J gene end by 4 bases; junction bases not matched to a gene: 6. Germline assignment: CDR1 GTSNPN and CDR2 SVGIG (reference sequence). There are 14 residues in the CDR3. General study results and limits: Only about 8.5-21% of analyzed cells yielded productive TCRB sequences.

Sequencing was performed with immunoSEQ multiplex PCR; in TCRdb, only in-frame clones are kept and a portion is missing. The sample contains 13,000 or so clones, about 80% of which appear only once. Time point defined: 2015-2016 season, pre-vaccination. The chain is built from TRBV30 and TRBJ1-2; 8 bases map to TRBD1. The sequenced sample was CXCR5+ CD38- circulating T follicular helper cells from blood, obtained on the day of influenza vaccination. This sample's subset: circulating Tfh, non-naive CD4+CXCR5+PD-1+ (ICOS+CD38+ or ICOS-CD38-). This sequence originates from an adult who received the influenza vaccine. The CDR3 DNA is TGTGCCTGGAGTCCGCTTCAGGGGGCCTATGGCTACACCTTC. It is translated as CAWSPLQGAYGYTF. The variable domain in full, with the rest retrieved from reference TRBV30 and TRBJ1-2, is SQTIHQWPATLVQPVGSPLSLECTVEGTSNPNLYWYRQAAGRGLQLLFYSVGIGQISSEVPQNLSASRPQDRQFILSSKKLLLSDSGFYLCAWSPLQGAYGYTFGSGTRLTVV.